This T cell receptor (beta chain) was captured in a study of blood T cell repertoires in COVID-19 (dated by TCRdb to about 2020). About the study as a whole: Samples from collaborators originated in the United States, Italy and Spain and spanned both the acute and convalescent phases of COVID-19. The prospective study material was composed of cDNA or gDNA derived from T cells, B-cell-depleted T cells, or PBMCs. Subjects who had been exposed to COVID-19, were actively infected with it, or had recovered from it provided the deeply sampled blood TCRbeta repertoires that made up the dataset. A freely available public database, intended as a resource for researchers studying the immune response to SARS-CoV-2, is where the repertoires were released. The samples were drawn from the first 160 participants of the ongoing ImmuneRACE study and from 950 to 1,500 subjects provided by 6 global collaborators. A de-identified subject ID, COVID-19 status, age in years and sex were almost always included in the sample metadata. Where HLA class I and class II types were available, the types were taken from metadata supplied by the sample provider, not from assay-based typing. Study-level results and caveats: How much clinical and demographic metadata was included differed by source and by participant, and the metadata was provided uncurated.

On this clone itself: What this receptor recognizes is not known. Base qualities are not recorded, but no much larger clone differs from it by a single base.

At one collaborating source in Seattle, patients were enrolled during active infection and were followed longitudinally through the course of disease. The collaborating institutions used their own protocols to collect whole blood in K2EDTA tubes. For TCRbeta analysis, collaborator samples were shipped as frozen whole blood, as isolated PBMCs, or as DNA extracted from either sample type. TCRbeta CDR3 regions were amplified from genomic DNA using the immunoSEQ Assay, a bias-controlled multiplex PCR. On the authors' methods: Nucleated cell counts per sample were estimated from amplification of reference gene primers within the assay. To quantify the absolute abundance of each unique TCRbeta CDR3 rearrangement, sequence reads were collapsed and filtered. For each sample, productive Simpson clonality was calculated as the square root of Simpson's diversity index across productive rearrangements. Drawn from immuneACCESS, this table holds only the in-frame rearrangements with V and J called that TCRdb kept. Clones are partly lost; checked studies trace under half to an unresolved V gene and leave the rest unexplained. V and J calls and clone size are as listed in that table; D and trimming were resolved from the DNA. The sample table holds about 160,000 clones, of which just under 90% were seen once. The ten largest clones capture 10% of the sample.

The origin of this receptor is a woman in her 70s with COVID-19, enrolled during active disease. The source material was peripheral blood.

The nucleotides read TGTGCCACCAGTGACCGGACAGACCAGTTCTTC. Translated, it gives CATSDRTDQFF. Rearrangement joined TRBV24-1 to TRBJ2-1; TRBD1 is possibly the D segment (6 matching bases). Deletion took 4 bases off V and 13 bases off J, with a span of 10 bases between the germline ends. Spanning cysteine to phenylalanine, the CDR3 consists of 11 amino acids. Here the CDR3 DNA is all that survives: 33 bases in frame from base 1. The germline V gene encodes CDR1 KGHDR and CDR2 SFDVKD.